The sequence of this T cell receptor (beta chain) was determined in a study of identical twins. TCRdb independently ran MiXCR on the 5' RACE reads; one entry per CDR3 protein. The profile shows more than 650,000 distinct CDR3 sequences, 6% to 6.5% of them singletons. The V and J ends lost 0 bases and 8 bases, in that order; junction bases with no gene match: 8. This CDR3 has 15 amino acids. CDR1 SGHRS and CDR2 YFSETQ come from the germline V gene. This clonotype was detected many times. Sequencing input: naive T cells sorted from blood. V and J are TRBV5-1 and TRBJ2-1, with 7 bases aligning to TRBD2. The sequence derives from a man between 18 and 35 years old in good health. The CDR3 loop reads CASSLGRGVVDEQFF. CDR3 DNA sequence: TGCGCCAGCAGCTTGGGCCGGGGGGTGGTCGATGAGCAGTTCTTC.